Below are 29 T cell receptor beta chains sequenced from a single sample in a study of cytomegalovirus exposure and HLA in healthy donors listed by TCRdb under 2017. Libraries were constructed by the immunoSEQ multiplex PCR assay. For the multiplex PCR, a mixture combining 60 forward primers for TCR Vbeta segments and 13 reverse primers for TCR Jbeta segments was used. TCRdb stores this immuneACCESS table with in-frame sequences only. Part of the clones is absent; in the studies checked, under half of the shortfall reflects unresolved V genes, and no reason is known for the rest. This sample has approximately 100,000 clones in its table, and roughly 67% of those were observed once. The ten largest clones capture 2.3% of the sample. The specimen sequenced was PBMCs. These receptors were taken from a human donor in good health.

The chain links TRBV11-3 to TRBJ2-7; tentatively, D is TRBD2 (5 bases). This CDR3 is 14 amino acids long. V gave up 1 base and J gave up 0 bases, with 7 bases separating them. CDR1 and CDR2 from the germline V gene are SGHNT and YENEEA. CDR3 residues: CASSLGGSSYEQYF. The CDR3 DNA is TGTGCCAGCAGCTTAGGAGGGAGCTCCTACGAGCAGTACTTC.

The chain has TRBV2 and TRBJ2-5, with TRBD1 matching over 12 bases. The germline V gene has CDR1 SNHLY and CDR2 FYNNEI. This CDR3 is 18 amino acids long. Unmatched junction bases numbered 12, after V lost 2 bases and J lost 5 bases. CDR3 DNA: TGTGCCAGCAGTGAACGTTTTGGGACAGGGGGCCTCGTGGAGACCCAGTACTTC. Protein product: CASSERFGTGGLVETQYF.

This chain uses TRBV6-5 with TRBJ2-5, with TRBD1 matching 9 bases. V lost 6 bases and J lost 7; bases outside the gene matches: 6. Germline V gene data show CDR1 as MNHEY and CDR2 as SVGAGI. The CDR3 spans 13 residues. The CDR3, as DNA: TGTGCCAGCAGGAGGGACAGGGACGGGACCCAGTACTTC. Translating it yields CASRRDRDGTQYF.

This clone is a singleton in its sample. The chain links TRBV9 to TRBJ1-2; TRBD1 might be the D (5 bases). Germline lookup yields CDR1 SGDLS and CDR2 YYNGEE. The CDR3 is 15 amino acids. Trimming pared 3 bases from V and 2 bases from J, leaving 14 bases between. The CDR3 sequence: CASSAHARANYGYTF. The CDR3 DNA follows: TGTGCCAGCAGCGCGCACGCCAGGGCAAACTATGGCTACACCTTC. The complete variable domain, with remaining parts taken from reference TRBV9 and TRBJ1-2, reads DSGVTQTPKHLITATGQRVTLRCSPRSGDLSVYWYQQSLDQGLQFLIQYYNGEERAKGNILERFSAQQFPDLHSELNLSSLELGDSALYFCASSAHARANYGYTFGSGTRLTVV.

This clone has more than one count but fewer than ten. This sequence joins TRBV9 and TRBJ2-3; D perhaps matches TRBD2 (7 bases). This CDR3 comprises 15 residues. The germline V and J ends were trimmed by 1 base and 3 bases, with 12 bases remaining between them. Germline assignment: CDR1 SGDLS and CDR2 YYNGEE. CDR3 coding DNA: TGTGCCAGCAGCGTAAGGGGGGGCCGTACAGATACGCAGTATTTT. This translates into CASSVRGGRTDTQYF.

Only a few counts were recorded for this clone. This chain connects TRBV7-9 to TRBJ2-3; a possible D gene is TRBD1 (6 bases). Germline V gives CDR1 SEHNR, CDR2 FQNEAQ (reference sequence). The CDR3 runs 16 residues. V lost 7 bases, J lost 6 bases, and 23 bases lay in between. CDR3 in amino acids: CASNRPGQQGSDTQYF. The DNA for the CDR3 is TGTGCCAGCAACCGACCGGGACAACAGGGATCCGATACGCAGTATTTT.

This clone has more than one count but fewer than ten. The chain joins TRBV4-1 to TRBJ2-3, with 11 positions matching TRBD1. Germline V CDR1 and CDR2: MGHRA, YSYEKL. V dropped 4 bases and J dropped 4; count of bases not matched to a gene: 7. This CDR3 spans 16 amino acids. In DNA form, the CDR3 reads TGCGCCAGCAGCCGCGGACAGGGGGCGATCCCAGATACGCAGTATTTT. This encodes CASSRGQGAIPDTQYF.

J is TRBJ1-3 and V is TRBV11-3; D is perhaps TRBD1 (6 bases). This CDR3 has 16 amino acids. Looked up from germline, CDR1 is SGHNT and CDR2 is YENEEA. The ends were cut back, 1 base at V and 1 base at J, with 11 bases in the middle. In DNA, the CDR3 is TGTGCCAGCAGCTTAGGCAGGGGATCTTCTGGAAACACCATATATTTT. This translates into CASSLGRGSSGNTIYF.

This chain links TRBV18 with TRBJ1-2, with 8 bases that match TRBD1. J was trimmed by 8 bases and V by 4 bases; bases with no gene match: 9. CDR1 is KGHSH, CDR2 LQKENI, per germline. The CDR3 sequence is 14 residues long. The CDR3 spells CASSLDRGARGYTF. DNA of the CDR3: TGTGCCAGCTCACTCGACAGGGGAGCACGGGGCTACACCTTC. Using reference TRBV18 and TRBJ1-2 for the parts outside the CDR3, the full variable domain is NAGVMQNPRHLVRRRGQEARLRCSPMKGHSHVYWYRQLPEEGLKFMVYLQKENIIDESGMPKERFSAEFPKEGPSILRIQQVVRGDSAAYFCASSLDRGARGYTFGSGTRLTVV.

V and J are TRBV2 and TRBJ1-1, with D tentatively TRBD1 (6 bases). The CDR3 extends over 14 amino acids. Trimming removed 2 bases at V and 0 bases at J, with 7 bases between. CDR1 SNHLY and CDR2 FYNNEI come from the germline V gene. CDR3 in DNA: TGTGCCAGCAGTGAAACAGGGATGAACACTGAAGCTTTCTTT. Translated: CASSETGMNTEAFF.

V usage is TRBV7-9 and J usage is TRBJ1-5; a possible D gene is TRBD1 (6 bases). Germline assignment: CDR1 SEHNR and CDR2 FQNEAQ (reference sequence). Trimming left V 2 bases short and J 1 base short, with 15 bases between. There are 17 residues in the CDR3. The CDR3 sequence: CASSLMLAGASNQPQHF. CDR3 DNA: TGTGCCAGCAGCTTAATGTTGGCAGGGGCCAGCAATCAGCCCCAGCATTTT.

This chain links TRBV7-9 with TRBJ2-5, with 7 bases matching TRBD1. The CDR3 runs 14 residues. Germline trimming cut 5 bases from V and 5 bases from J; bases unmatched to any gene: 8. Germline V gives CDR1 SEHNR, CDR2 FQNEAQ (reference sequence). The CDR3 sequence is CASSPGTDRETQYF. The CDR3, as DNA: TGTGCCAGCAGCCCGGGGACAGACCGGGAGACCCAGTACTTC.

V usage is TRBV9 and J usage is TRBJ2-1; 9 nucleotides line up with TRBD2. Germline V lookup: CDR1 SGDLS, CDR2 YYNGEE. V shed 4 bases and J 3 bases; nucleotides not matched to a gene: 5. This CDR3 comprises 15 residues. In DNA form, the CDR3 reads TGTGCCAGCAGCTCCCTAGCGGGGATCTACAATGAGCAGTTCTTC. Amino acids: CASSSLAGIYNEQFF.

V and J are TRBV4-3 and TRBJ2-3; possible D gene TRBD2, 6 bases. The CDR3 runs 14 residues. CDR1 and CDR2 (germline): LGHNA, YSLEER. Trimming removed 1 base at V and 3 bases at J, with 8 bases between. CDR3 amino acids: CASSQAGRTDTQYF. CDR3 in DNA: TGCGCCAGCAGCCAAGCTGGGAGGACAGATACGCAGTATTTT.

The rearrangement joins TRBV9 to TRBJ2-1, with 13 bases fitting TRBD2. Germline-derived CDR1 and CDR2 are SGDLS and YYNGEE. V gave up 3 bases and J gave up 3 bases; unmatched junction bases: 9. The length of the CDR3 is 18 residues. The CDR3 here is CASSDRTSGGQFYNEQFF. The CDR3 nucleotides are TGTGCCAGCAGCGATCGGACTAGCGGGGGCCAGTTCTACAATGAGCAGTTCTTC.

The chain employs TRBV7-2 and TRBJ2-3; 9 bases match TRBD2. The germline CDR1 and CDR2 sequences are SGHTA and FQGNSA. The CDR3 is 14 amino acids. J lost 4 bases, V lost 5 bases, and 4 bases had no gene match. The chain's CDR3 is CASSTAGGPDTQYF. The CDR3 nucleotides read TGTGCCAGCAGCACCGCGGGGGGGCCAGATACGCAGTATTTT. Filled out from reference TRBV7-2 and TRBJ2-3, the complete variable domain reads GAGVSQSPSNKVTEKGKDVELRCDPISGHTALYWYRQSLGQGLEFLIYFQGNSAPDKSGLPSDRFSAERTGGSVSTLTIQRTQQEDSAVYLCASSTAGGPDTQYFGPGTRLTVL.

The chain employs TRBV18 and TRBJ2-7, with D maybe TRBD1 (5 bases). Germline V lookup: CDR1 KGHSH, CDR2 LQKENI. V lost 1 base to trimming and J lost 3 bases, with 19 bases between them. The CDR3 contains 17 residues. The CDR3: CASSPQLSQGSYYEQYF. Here the CDR3 DNA reads TGTGCCAGCTCACCACAATTGTCGCAGGGCAGCTACTACGAGCAGTACTTC.

The rearrangement uses TRBV6-5 and TRBJ1-2, with 8 bases matching TRBD1. V was clipped by 5 bases and J by 8 bases; unmatched bases: 7. CDR3 length equals 13 residues. Germline CDR1 and CDR2: MNHEY and SVGAGI. This CDR3 reads CASSRTGSKGYTF. The CDR3 coding sequence is TGTGCCAGCAGTAGGACAGGGTCGAAGGGCTACACCTTC.

The chain links TRBV10-3 to TRBJ1-1; D uncertain. Per germline, CDR1 ENHRY and CDR2 SYGVKD. V was trimmed by 3 bases and J by 1 base, leaving 6 bases between them. This CDR3 has 13 amino acids. In nucleotides, the CDR3 is TGTGCCATCAGTGAATCACAGAACACTGAAGCTTTCTTT. Its protein product is CAISESQNTEAFF.

The chain recombines TRBV7-2 with TRBJ1-5, with 7 nucleotides matching TRBD1. J lost 5 bases, V lost 1 base, and 5 bases had no gene match. The V gene's germline CDR1 is SGHTA and CDR2 FQGNSA. The CDR3 covers 15 residues. The CDR3 loop is CASSLGRGSHQPQHF. CDR3 coding DNA: TGTGCCAGCAGCTTAGGCAGGGGGAGTCATCAGCCCCAGCATTTT.

This clone was seen a few times. This sample includes further DNA sequences coding for the same CDR3. This chain connects TRBV9 to TRBJ2-5, with a possible D match to TRBD1 (7 bases). The CDR3 consists of 14 residues. The ends were cut back, 1 base at V and 2 bases at J, with 9 bases in the middle. Per the germline V gene, CDR1 is SGDLS and CDR2 is YYNGEE. The CDR3 DNA reads TGTGCCAGCAGCGTACAGGGGGGACAAGAGACCCAGTACTTC. Protein product: CASSVQGGQETQYF.

The chain recombines TRBV4-3 with TRBJ2-7, with D possibly being TRBD1 (5 bases). Germline CDR1 LGHNA, CDR2 YSLEER. The length of the CDR3 is 14 residues. The V end was cut by 1 base, the J end by 5 bases, with 12 bases between. For the CDR3, the DNA is TGCGCCAGCAGCCAAGCTTTCCCCAGGGACGAGCAGTACTTC. The encoded protein is CASSQAFPRDEQYF.

The chain combines TRBV7-2 with TRBJ1-2; 7 bases are a match to TRBD1. V gave up 2 bases and J gave up 3 bases; unmatched junction bases: 6. The germline CDR1 and CDR2 sequences are SGHTA and FQGNSA. CDR3 length equals 15 residues. CDR3 DNA sequence: TGTGCCAGCAGCTTAACCGGACAGGTCTACTATGGCTACACCTTC. It encodes CASSLTGQVYYGYTF.

The rearrangement uses TRBV7-2 and TRBJ1-4; D is unclear. Germline CDR1 and CDR2: SGHTA and FQGNSA. With 8 bases removed from V and 6 bases from J, the gap between germline ends came to 7 bases. The CDR3 has 11 residues. Written as DNA, the CDR3 is TGTGCCAGCTGGGAGGATGAAAAACTGTTTTTT. Its protein product is CASWEDEKLFF.

The V and J genes are TRBV7-9 and TRBJ2-7; 9 bases are shared with TRBD1. Germline CDR1 SEHNR, CDR2 FQNEAQ (reference sequence). The CDR3 extends over 16 amino acids. The junction had 5 bases not matched to a gene; V was cut back by 1 base and J by 1 base. For the CDR3, the DNA is TGTGCCAGCAGCTTAGTGGAGACAGGGGGTTCCTACGAGCAGTACTTC. Protein product: CASSLVETGGSYEQYF.

The V call is TRBV10-3, the J call TRBJ1-2; TRBD1 matches at 12 bases. Losses at the gene ends were 9 bases for V and 4 bases for J; bases not matched to a gene: 15. The germline CDR1 and CDR2 sequences are ENHRY and SYGVKD. This CDR3 is 17 amino acids long. Here the CDR3 reads CAINDGTGGPRGYGYTF. The CDR3 DNA reads as TGTGCCATAAACGACGGGACAGGGGGCCCTAGGGGCTATGGCTACACCTTC.

J is TRBJ2-7 and V is TRBV7-2, with TRBD1 matching over 10 bases. The CDR3 is 13 residues long. V dropped 4 bases and J dropped 6; count of bases not matched to a gene: 3. Germline loops: CDR1 SGHTA, CDR2 FQGNSA. The CDR3 protein is CASSWDRGVEQYF. DNA of the CDR3: TGTGCCAGCAGCTGGGACAGGGGCGTCGAGCAGTACTTC.

The chain has TRBV23-1 and TRBJ2-5; the match to TRBD1 covers 9 bases. Being an ORF, TRBV23-1 has a function that is uncertain. This CDR3 has 12 amino acids. The J segment lost 2 bases and the V segment lost 8 bases, leaving 0 bases of the junction unmatched. Here the CDR3 reads CASGQGQETQYF. Here the CDR3 DNA reads TGCGCCAGCGGACAGGGGCAAGAGACCCAGTACTTC.

This sequence joins TRBV7-6 and TRBJ2-2; no firm D call. Germline CDR1 and CDR2: SGHVS and FNYEAQ. V lost 5 bases and J lost 0, with 13 bases in between. The CDR3 consists of 16 residues. The CDR3 nucleotides are TGTGCCAGCAGCCAAAGACATTCGTCGAACACCGGGGAGCTGTTTTTT. Amino acid sequence: CASSQRHSSNTGELFF.